This T cell receptor (beta chain) was documented in a study of blood T cell repertoires in COVID-19. Looked up from germline, CDR1 is MNHEY and CDR2 is SMNVEV (reference sequence). V dropped 7 bases and J dropped 7 bases, with 14 bases sitting between them. The CDR3 length is 14 residues. TCRdb's table, derived via immunoSEQ multiplex PCR, lists solely in-frame clones and lacks some. The sample comprises over 300,000 clones, 70% to 90% of which are singletons, and 2.2% rests with the top ten. Sequencing was carried out using PBMCs or T cells enriched from blood (not recorded which). The chain has TRBV27 and TRBJ1-6; D possibly corresponds to TRBD1 (6 bases). The origin of this receptor is a man aged 25 to 40 who had recovered from COVID-19. CDR3 region: CASTPRQGNSPLHF. The CDR3 DNA reads TGTGCCAGCACCCCCCGCCAGGGGAATTCACCCCTCCACTTT.